A single sample is the source of the 29 T cell receptor beta chains below, sequenced in a study of blood T cell repertoires in COVID-19. TCRdb's table, derived via immunoSEQ multiplex PCR, lists solely in-frame clones and lacks some. Among about 320,000 clones listed, about nine tenths were seen once. Sequenced: PBMCs or T cells enriched from blood (not recorded which). Receptors originate from a man aged 55 to 69 who had recovered from COVID-19.

The chain combines TRBV6-5 with TRBJ1-1; D is possibly TRBD1 (5 bases). Deletions cut 7 bases from V and 6 bases from J, with 12 bases between. Germline V gene lookup returns CDR1 MNHEY and CDR2 SVGAGI. This CDR3 has 12 residues. This chain's CDR3 is CASIRGGAEAFF. CDR3 DNA sequence: TGTGCCAGCATTAGGGGAGGCGCTGAAGCTTTCTTT.

The chain combines TRBV2 with TRBJ2-5, with 7 nucleotides matching TRBD1. The J segment lost 0 bases and the V segment lost 8 bases, leaving 9 bases of the junction unmatched. CDR3 length: 15 amino acids. Germline V gives CDR1 SNHLY, CDR2 FYNNEI. The CDR3 sequence: CASLPGGAYQETQYF. The CDR3 DNA sequence: TGTGCCAGCCTTCCAGGGGGAGCGTACCAAGAGACCCAGTACTTC.

This clone came up a few times. The rearrangement uses TRBV4-1 and TRBJ2-7; 7 positions match TRBD1. Per the germline V gene, CDR1 is MGHRA and CDR2 is YSYEKL. Germline trimming cut 0 bases from V and 3 bases from J; bases unmatched to any gene: 14. The CDR3 runs to 18 residues. The CDR3 DNA reads TGCGCCAGCAGCCAAGATCGACTATACAGGGGTCAGGACTACGAGCAGTACTTC. Translated, it gives CASSQDRLYRGQDYEQYF.

V is TRBV19 and J is TRBJ2-7; D ambiguous. CDR1 and CDR2 (germline): LNHDA, SQIVND (reference sequence). Trimming took off 6 bases at V and 7 bases at J, with 13 bases between the two ends. The CDR3 is made up of 12 amino acids. The CDR3, as DNA: TGTGCCAGTAGCCTCCACTCTAGGGAGCAGTACTTC. Protein: CASSLHSREQYF.

V is TRBV24-1 and J is TRBJ1-5; maybe TRBD1 (5 bases). This CDR3 has 14 residues. From germline, CDR1 is KGHDR and CDR2 SFDVKD. Trimming removed 0 bases from V and 5 bases from J, with 7 bases in between. CDR3 protein: CATSDLRGDQPQHF. CDR3 in DNA: TGTGCCACCAGTGATTTGCGGGGGGATCAGCCCCAGCATTTT.

V usage is TRBV28 and J usage is TRBJ2-7, with TRBD2 matching 15 bases. With V trimmed by 5 bases and J by 1 base, 6 bases remained unmatched. The germline V gene encodes CDR1 MDHEN and CDR2 SYDVKM. CDR3 size: 17 residues. CDR3 nucleotides: TGTGCCAGCAGTCTCCCCGGGACTAGCGGGAGGTCCTACGAGCAGTACTTC. Protein product: CASSLPGTSGRSYEQYF.

The chain employs TRBV19 and TRBJ2-7; the match to TRBD2 covers 9 bases. Germline loops: CDR1 LNHDA, CDR2 SQIVND (reference sequence). V dropped 2 bases and J dropped 5; count of bases not matched to a gene: 7. The CDR3 is 15 amino acids. Here the CDR3 reads CASSIMSGRYNEQYF. The DNA for the CDR3 is TGTGCCAGTAGTATAATGAGCGGGAGGTATAACGAGCAGTACTTC.

This chain joins TRBV19 and TRBJ2-7, with 11 bases aligning to TRBD1. Germline lookup yields CDR1 LNHDA and CDR2 SQIVND (reference sequence). The V and J ends lost 5 bases and 4 bases, in that order; junction bases with no gene match: 4. CDR3 length: 14 residues. CDR3 in DNA: TGTGCCAGTAGTGGACAGGGGGCCCCATACGAGCAGTACTTC. Amino acids: CASSGQGAPYEQYF. The entire variable domain, with the rest obtained from reference TRBV19 and TRBJ2-7, is as follows: DGGITQSPKYLFRKEGQNVTLSCEQNLNHDAMYWYRQDPGQGLRLIYYSQIVNDFQKGDIAEGYSVSREKKESFPLTVTSAQKNPTAFYLCASSGQGAPYEQYFGPGTRLTVT.

CDR3 sequence: CASSLTGVAGELFF. The CDR3 DNA reads TGTGCCAGCAGCTTGACGGGGGTCGCCGGGGAGCTGTTTTTT. The chain uses TRBV5-4 and TRBJ2-2; D possibly corresponds to TRBD2 (6 bases). The CDR3 has 14 amino acids. CDR1 and CDR2 (germline): SGHNT, YYREEE (reference sequence). V shed 1 base and J shed 6 bases, with 10 bases lying between them.

V usage is TRBV4-1 and J usage is TRBJ2-2; 10 bases fit TRBD2. With V trimmed by 0 bases and J by 5 bases, 12 bases remained unmatched. The CDR3 extends over 19 amino acids. CDR1 and CDR2 (germline): MGHRA, YSYEKL. DNA for the CDR3: TGCGCCAGCAGCCAAGATGTTGGAGCGGGAGGGCCAGAAACCGGGGAGCTGTTTTTT. Its protein product is CASSQDVGAGGPETGELFF.

V and J are TRBV5-1 and TRBJ1-1; 9 bases line up with TRBD1. V lost 4 bases, J lost 5 bases, and 6 bases stayed unmatched. This CDR3 spans 14 amino acids. CDR1 and CDR2 from the germline V gene are SGHRS and YFSETQ. The CDR3 loop reads CASSETGGWTEAFF. The CDR3 region has the DNA TGCGCCAGCAGCGAGACAGGGGGTTGGACTGAAGCTTTCTTT.

The chain has TRBV10-3 and TRBJ2-2; 10 bases are shared with TRBD2. Germline CDR1 reads ENHRY; CDR2 reads SYGVKD. V shed 6 bases and J 2 bases; nucleotides not matched to a gene: 3. The CDR3 sequence is 15 residues long. CDR3 bases: TGTGCCATCAGAGGACTAGCGGAAAACACCGGGGAGCTGTTTTTT. Translating it yields CAIRGLAENTGELFF.

The chain employs TRBV19 and TRBJ2-2; weak D call: TRBD1 (6 bases). The CDR3 length is 15 residues. Germline CDR1 and CDR2: LNHDA and SQIVND (reference sequence). Between the trimmed V and J ends, which lost 6 bases and 4 bases, there was a span of 15 bases. The CDR3 protein is CASRSGAQGTGELFF. CDR3 bases: TGTGCCAGTAGGTCAGGGGCGCAAGGCACCGGGGAGCTGTTTTTT.

The J gene is TRBJ1-1, the V gene TRBV21-1; the table's TRBD1 call for D was not verified on the DNA. TRBV21-1 is reported as a pseudogene. This CDR3 comprises 17 residues. CDR3 sequence reads: CASSKVHRVVGNTEAFF. The CDR3 nucleotides are TGTGCCAGCAGCAAAGTCCACAGGGTAGTCGGGAACACTGAAGCTTTCTTT.

V and J are TRBV5-6 and TRBJ2-3; tentatively, D is TRBD2 (7 bases). Germline CDR1 and CDR2: SGHDT and YYEEEE. This CDR3 has 16 amino acids. V lost 0 bases and J 2 bases, leaving 13 bases between the germline ends. The CDR3 is CASSLVGGANTDTQYF. In nucleotides, the CDR3 is TGTGCCAGCAGCTTGGTTGGGGGGGCAAACACAGATACGCAGTATTTT. The variable domain in full, with the rest retrieved from reference TRBV5-6 and TRBJ2-3, is DAGVTQSPTHLIKTRGQQVTLRCSPKSGHDTVSWYQQALGQGPQFIFQYYEEEERQRGNFPDRFSGHQFPNYSSELNVNALLLGDSALYLCASSLVGGANTDTQYFGPGTRLTVL.

V gene TRBV5-1 combines with J gene TRBJ1-1; D is perhaps TRBD1 (5 bases). Trimming removed 4 bases at V and 1 base at J, with 14 bases between. The germline V gene has CDR1 SGHRS and CDR2 YFSETQ. The CDR3 runs 15 residues. This CDR3 is CASSPGGTENTEAFF. CDR3 nucleotides: TGCGCCAGCAGCCCGGGGGGAACAGAGAACACTGAAGCTTTCTTT.

The chain uses TRBV28 and TRBJ2-2, with TRBD1 identical over 9 bases. The CDR3 is 15 residues long. CDR1 and CDR2 (germline): MDHEN, SYDVKM. V shed 7 bases, J shed 6 bases, and the junction held 9 bases outside the gene matches. The CDR3 protein is CASIGGTGTSGELFF. CDR3 nucleotide sequence: TGTGCCAGCATCGGCGGGACAGGGACGTCCGGGGAGCTGTTTTTT.

The rearrangement links TRBV11-2 to TRBJ2-7, with D hard to call. The CDR3 loop spans 15 amino acids. The V gene lost 4 bases and the J gene lost 6 bases, with 19 bases spanning the gap. The V gene's germline CDR1 is SGHAT and CDR2 FQNNGV. This chain's CDR3 is CASSSINLVRSEQYF. DNA of the CDR3: TGTGCCAGCAGCTCCATAAACCTTGTGAGAAGCGAGCAGTACTTC.

V gene TRBV11-2 combines with J gene TRBJ2-5; maybe TRBD1 (5 bases). The CDR3 consists of 17 residues. CDR1 and CDR2 from the germline V gene are SGHAT and FQNNGV. Trimming took off 0 bases at V and 6 bases at J, with 20 bases between the two ends. CDR3 sequence: CASSLEPGVGAVQTQYF. The DNA for the CDR3 is TGTGCCAGCAGCTTAGAGCCGGGTGTAGGGGCAGTGCAGACCCAGTACTTC.

The V call is TRBV7-3, the J call TRBJ2-3, with TRBD2 matching over 10 bases. The CDR3 consists of 15 residues. Unmatched junction bases numbered 1, after V lost 1 base and J lost 3 bases. The germline CDR1 and CDR2 sequences are SGHTA and FQGTGA. In DNA, the CDR3 is TGTGCCAGCAGCTTAATAGCGGGAGGAACAGATACGCAGTATTTT. Protein product: CASSLIAGGTDTQYF.

The chain employs TRBV4-3 and TRBJ2-1; the match to TRBD2 covers 12 bases. Losses at the gene ends were 3 bases for V and 7 bases for J; bases not matched to a gene: 4. CDR1 is LGHNA and CDR2 is YSLEER in the germline V gene. The CDR3 consists of 15 residues. The CDR3 region has the DNA TGCGCCAGCAGCCAGCTAGCGGGAGGGGGGAATGAGCAGTTCTTC. The encoded protein is CASSQLAGGGNEQFF.

The chain joins TRBV20-1 to TRBJ2-7, with 7 bases matching TRBD2. With V trimmed by 1 base and J by 12 bases, 6 bases remained unmatched. From germline, CDR1 is DFQATT and CDR2 SNEGSKA (reference sequence). This CDR3 region has 11 residues. The chain's CDR3 is CSARAGGSMYF. The CDR3 DNA reads as TGCAGTGCTAGAGCTGGCGGGAGTATGTACTTC.

This clone occurred once. J is TRBJ2-3 and V is TRBV6-5; possibly TRBD2 for D (5 bases). The V end was cut by 8 bases, the J end by 6 bases, with 18 bases between. The CDR3 is 14 residues long. Germline values: CDR1 MNHEY, CDR2 SVGAGI. The CDR3 here is CASLGATFADTQYF. The CDR3 DNA is TGTGCCAGCCTGGGAGCTACCTTCGCTGATACGCAGTATTTT.

The chain employs TRBV6-5 and TRBJ2-2; D unclear. The germline V gene encodes CDR1 MNHEY and CDR2 SVGAGI. The CDR3 length is 14 residues. V was clipped by 11 bases and J by 0 bases, with 13 bases between them. The CDR3, as DNA: TGTGCCGCTTACAAAATCACGAACACCGGGGAGCTGTTTTTT. It translates to CAAYKITNTGELFF.

The chain couples TRBV24-1 to TRBJ2-2, with D perhaps matching TRBD1 (6 bases). CDR3 length: 14 residues. Germline CDR1 and CDR2: KGHDR and SFDVKD. V lost 6 bases to trimming and J lost 1 base, with 8 bases between them. CDR3: CATSRGQNTGELFF. The CDR3 bases are TGTGCCACCAGTAGGGGACAGAACACCGGGGAGCTGTTTTTT.

The chain couples TRBV9 to TRBJ2-2, with 10 positions matching TRBD2. CDR1 SGDLS and CDR2 YYNGEE come from the germline V gene. Losses at the gene ends were 4 bases for V and 4 bases for J; bases not matched to a gene: 16. The CDR3 extends over 19 amino acids. The DNA of the CDR3 is TGTGCCAGCAGCTCTCGACAGGGCTTATTAGCGGGAGGCACCGGGGAGCTGTTTTTT. It is translated as CASSSRQGLLAGGTGELFF.

V gene TRBV19 combines with J gene TRBJ2-7, with TRBD2 matching over 10 bases. The CDR3 totals 16 residues. Germline CDR1 is LNHDA and CDR2 is SQIVND (reference sequence). V gave up 4 bases and J gave up 4 bases; unmatched junction bases: 10. The CDR3 here is CASSNPFLAGAYEQYF. The CDR3 bases are TGTGCCAGTAGTAATCCGTTTCTAGCGGGAGCTTACGAGCAGTACTTC.

This clone showed up just a few times. This rearrangement joins TRBV29-1 to TRBJ2-2; 8 bases are a match to TRBD2. There are 14 residues in the CDR3. CDR1 SQVTM and CDR2 ANQGSEA come from the germline V gene. Trimming at V came to 4 bases and at J to 7 bases, leaving 8 bases not matched to a gene. CDR3: CSVGVSGNYGELFF. DNA for the CDR3: TGCAGCGTTGGGGTTAGCGGGAACTACGGGGAGCTGTTTTTT.

V is TRBV6-2 or TRBV6-3 and J is TRBJ2-1, with D perhaps matching TRBD2 (7 bases). V was pared by 2 bases and J by 3 bases, with 14 bases between. This CDR3 contains 16 residues. Germline values: CDR1 MNHEY, CDR2 SVGEGT. CDR3 sequence (DNA): TGTGCCAGCAGTTACCCTAAGGGGGACTACTACAATGAGCAGTTCTTC. Translation: CASSYPKGDYYNEQFF.